Below are 9 T cell receptor beta chains sequenced from a single sample in a study of naive and memory T cell subsets. Two oligonucleotides, mixed equimolar, formed the beta constant-region primer covering TRBC1 and TRBC2. Four rounds of PCR amplified the ligated cDNA using nested alpha and beta constant-region primers plus SP2. TCRdb reprocessed the UMI-ligation and nested PCR reads with MiXCR, giving one entry per CDR3 protein. In the table there are 95,000 to 150,000 distinct CDR3 sequences, around a third of which are singletons. Input material: central memory CD4+ T cells from blood. The receptors come from a human donor in good health.

The chain couples TRBV20-1 to TRBJ2-7, with D tentatively TRBD1 (5 bases). The germline V gene encodes CDR1 DFQATT and CDR2 SNEGSKA (reference sequence). The CDR3 spans 12 residues. Trimming pared 5 bases from V and 4 bases from J, leaving 12 bases between. The CDR3 protein is CSARQNSYEQYF. DNA of the CDR3: TGCAGTGCTCGACAGAATTCATACGAGCAGTACTTC.

This clonotype has a count of ten or more. The J gene is TRBJ2-7, the V gene TRBV11-2; D is undetermined. The CDR3 spans 13 residues. The V gene lost 1 base and the J gene lost 4 bases, with 8 bases spanning the gap. Germline CDR1 is SGHAT and CDR2 is FQNNGV. The CDR3 loop is CASSLGLEYEQYF. The CDR3 DNA reads as TGTGCCAGCAGCTTAGGACTCGAGTACGAGCAGTACTTC. Variable domain in full (rest from reference TRBV11-2 and TRBJ2-7): EAGVAQSPRYKIIEKRQSVAFWCNPISGHATLYWYQQILGQGPKLLIQFQNNGVVDDSQLPKDRFSAERLKGVDSTLKIQPAKLEDSAVYLCASSLGLEYEQYFGPGTRLTVT.

V and J are TRBV4-3 and TRBJ2-2; D call uncertain. Germline V gives CDR1 LGHNA, CDR2 YSLEER. Trimming removed 1 base from V and 4 bases from J, with 7 bases in between. The CDR3 totals 14 residues. This CDR3 reads CASSQGPATGELFF. The CDR3 DNA follows: TGCGCCAGCAGCCAAGGACCGGCCACCGGGGAGCTGTTTTTT.

This clonotype came up many times. V and J are TRBV12-3 or TRBV12-4 and TRBJ1-1; D ambiguous. The CDR3 covers 14 residues. The V end lost 3 bases, the J end lost 8 bases, and 16 bases lay between the germline ends. The CDR3 loop is CASSFSGRELEAFF. The DNA of the CDR3 is TGTGCCAGCAGTTTTTCAGGACGAGAACTCGAAGCTTTCTTT.

In this sample, this clonotype turned up a few times. V usage is TRBV30 and J usage is TRBJ2-1; D is possibly TRBD2 (6 bases). Germline CDR1 GTSNPN, CDR2 SVGIG (reference sequence). V was cut by 4 bases and J by 9 bases, with 10 bases left in between. This CDR3 is 11 amino acids long. CDR3 in DNA: TGTGCCTGGAAGGAACTAGCTGAGCAGTTCTTC. Translation: CAWKELAEQFF.

This chain connects TRBV7-2 to TRBJ2-3, with D possibly matching TRBD2 (6 bases). Deletions cut 4 bases from V and 13 bases from J, with 21 bases between. CDR3 size: 14 residues. Germline values: CDR1 SGHTA, CDR2 FQGNSA. The CDR3 DNA follows: TGTGCCAGCAGCTCGTTTACGGAGGGCCTTACTAAGTATTTT. It specifies CASSSFTEGLTKYF.

The rearrangement uses TRBV27 and TRBJ1-1, with D tentatively TRBD1 (5 bases). The CDR3 is 16 amino acids. Germline CDR1 and CDR2: MNHEY and SMNVEV (reference sequence). Between the trimmed V and J ends, which lost 4 bases and 1 base, there was a span of 16 bases. The CDR3 bases are TGTGCCAGCAGTTCACCCCTGGGACGATCGAACACTGAAGCTTTCTTT. Protein: CASSSPLGRSNTEAFF.

This clonotype was recorded at least ten times. The V gene is TRBV28, the J gene TRBJ2-7; D is possibly TRBD1 (6 bases). The CDR3 has 15 amino acids. In germline, CDR1 is MDHEN, CDR2 SYDVKM. Trimming cost V 4 bases and J 6 bases, with 19 bases left between them. The CDR3 loop reads CASSSPQGRTSEQYF. CDR3 nucleotides: TGTGCCAGCAGTTCCCCACAGGGTCGAACATCCGAGCAGTACTTC.

The chain recombines TRBV28 with TRBJ2-1; 7 nucleotides align to TRBD2. V dropped 6 bases and J dropped 0; count of bases not matched to a gene: 8. This CDR3 has 16 residues. CDR1 MDHEN and CDR2 SYDVKM come from the germline V gene. CDR3 amino acids: CASRTAGTVSYNEQFF. For the CDR3, the DNA is TGTGCCAGCAGAACAGCGGGAACGGTCTCCTACAATGAGCAGTTCTTC.